A single T cell receptor beta chain is shown here with its context. Its antigen is currently unknown. The CDR3 has 17 residues. Germline V gene data show CDR1 as SGHRS and CDR2 as YFSETQ. Trimming took off 4 bases at V and 6 bases at J, with 24 bases between the two ends. TCRdb re-called the reads with MiXCR, one entry per CDR3 protein. The data show more than 65,000 distinct CDR3 sequences, with approximately 43% seen just once and over 90% held by the top ten. This record comes from a study of T cell repertoires in cytomegalovirus infection. Background on the study: HLA-C-restricted CMV epitopes, recently identified, and well-studied HLA-B-restricted ones were used by the study. Public TCR beta signatures provided an indication of both CMV infection and a matching HLA type.

General study findings and limits: The response measured ex vivo was dominated by TCR beta clonotypes (HLA-C-restricted and CMV-specific). Totalled public TCR beta family frequency picked out people who carried CMV plus the relevant HLA.

Sequencing was performed on CD8+ T cells from cultured PBMCs, taken from culture after CMV antigen stimulation. The chain has TRBV5-1 and TRBJ2-3; D uncertain. This clonotype was sampled from a human donor in good health (CMV status not recorded). Some clones in this sample may be carry-over from other donors' samples. The CDR3 DNA reads TGCGCCAGCAGCCTAGACTTATTCATCGCGAGAGAGGATACGCAGTATTTT. Its protein product is CASSLDLFIAREDTQYF.